This record looks at one T cell receptor (beta chain) sequence and its context. Germline lookup yields CDR1 LNHDA and CDR2 SQIVND (reference sequence). This CDR3 comprises 15 residues. The ends were cut back, 3 bases at V and 2 bases at J, with 11 bases in the middle. The sample is drawn from a study of T cell changes during pregnancy in multiple sclerosis. Sequencing used immunoSEQ multiplex PCR; TCRdb keeps in-frame clones, though not all of them. This table holds 38,000 or so clones, around 90% found once. The TCR originated in a female donor with multiple sclerosis, enrolled in a pregnancy study. The chain recombines TRBV19 with TRBJ2-1, with TRBD2 as a possible D gene (7 bases). This specimen was peripheral blood, taken before pregnancy. CDR3 loop: CASSMAGAAYNEQFF. CDR3 coding DNA: TGTGCCAGTAGTATGGCGGGGGCGGCCTACAATGAGCAGTTCTTC. Full variable domain (remainder filled in from reference TRBV19 and TRBJ2-1): DGGITQSPKYLFRKEGQNVTLSCEQNLNHDAMYWYRQDPGQGLRLIYYSQIVNDFQKGDIAEGYSVSREKKESFPLTVTSAQKNPTAFYLCASSMAGAAYNEQFFGPGTRLTVL.